The text below deals with one T cell receptor (beta chain). Clones were sequenced by immunoSEQ multiplex PCR, and TCRdb holds only the in-frame ones, with some missing. This table holds 150,000 to 200,000 clones, around 85% found once. This specimen comes from a study of blood T cell repertoires in COVID-19. Germline CDR1 MGHRA, CDR2 YSYEKL. CDR3 length: 16 residues. V shed 3 bases and J shed 1 base, with 12 bases lying between them. The sequence was collected from a man aged 45-60 years with active or convalescent COVID-19. The chain employs TRBV4-1 and TRBJ1-4, with D tentatively TRBD1 (5 bases). The sample was peripheral blood. CDR3 DNA sequence: TGCGCCAGCAGCCAGGCGGGGGACGTAACTAATGAAAAACTGTTTTTT. This translates into CASSQAGDVTNEKLFF.